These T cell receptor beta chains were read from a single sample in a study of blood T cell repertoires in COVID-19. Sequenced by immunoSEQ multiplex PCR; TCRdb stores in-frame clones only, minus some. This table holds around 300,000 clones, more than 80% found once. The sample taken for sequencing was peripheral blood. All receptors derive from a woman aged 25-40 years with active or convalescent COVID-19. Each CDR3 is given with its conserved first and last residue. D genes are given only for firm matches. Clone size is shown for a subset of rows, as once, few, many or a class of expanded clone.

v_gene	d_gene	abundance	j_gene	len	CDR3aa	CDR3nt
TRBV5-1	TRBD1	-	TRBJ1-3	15	CASSPSRGLGNTIYF	TGCGCCAGCAGCCCATCGAGGGGGCTTGGAAACACCATATATTTT
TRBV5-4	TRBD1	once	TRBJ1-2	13	CASSFRDRDGYTF	TGTGCCAGCAGCTTTAGAGACAGGGATGGCTACACCTTC
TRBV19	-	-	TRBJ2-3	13	CASRTGNTDTQYF	TGTGCCAGTAGGACAGGAAACACAGATACGCAGTATTTT
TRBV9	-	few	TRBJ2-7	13	CASSVHPAYEQYF	TGTGCCAGCAGCGTACACCCGGCCTACGAGCAGTACTTC
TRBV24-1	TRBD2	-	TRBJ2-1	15	CATHSGGSSYNEQFF	TGTGCCACCCATAGCGGGGGTAGCTCCTACAATGAGCAGTTCTTC
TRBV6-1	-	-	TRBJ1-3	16	CASSEDMGSSGNTIYF	TGTGCCAGCAGTGAGGACATGGGTTCCTCTGGAAACACCATATATTTT
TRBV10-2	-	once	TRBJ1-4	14	CASSDGKGRQKLFF	TGCGCCAGCAGTGATGGGAAGGGGCGCCAAAAACTGTTTTTT
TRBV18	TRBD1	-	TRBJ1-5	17	CASSPVGQLYSNQPQHF	TGTGCCAGCTCACCCGTGGGACAGCTATATAGCAATCAGCCCCAGCATTTT
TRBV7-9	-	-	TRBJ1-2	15	CASSSPPPPSYGYTF	TGTGCCAGCAGCTCACCTCCCCCCCCCAGCTATGGCTACACCTTC
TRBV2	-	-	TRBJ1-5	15	CASSEGDNSNQPQHF	TGTGCCAGCAGTGAAGGGGACAATAGCAATCAGCCCCAGCATTTT
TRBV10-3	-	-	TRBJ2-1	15	CAIRGGLAPYNEQFF	TGTGCCATCAGGGGAGGTCTAGCGCCTTACAATGAGCAGTTCTTC
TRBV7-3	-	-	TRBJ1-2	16	CASSLNPHGGNYGYTF	TGTGCCAGCAGCTTAAACCCCCATGGGGGGAACTATGGCTACACCTTC